Each of the 18 T cell receptor beta chains below was sequenced from the same sample in a study of T cells in Graves' hyperthyroidism and ophthalmopathy (dated by TCRdb to the late 2010s). The library relied on multiplex PCR. These reads were obtained on an Illumina HiSeq 2000. TCR beta CDR3 regions were amplified from RNA transcripts. The first round of RT-PCR for the TCR CDR3 was performed with the HTBI primer set and the Qiagen OneStep RT-PCR kit. TCRdb's own reprocessing of the public reads used fastp at Q25 and MiXCR and kept productive beta chains. Each record represents a unique CDR3 protein, reported with the most common genes and DNA among its rows. This sample comprises around 370,000 distinct CDR3 sequences, around 20% of them detected only once. The ten largest make up 35% to 45% of the sample. The sample taken for sequencing was blood. The receptors derive from a man aged 18-30 years with Graves' ophthalmopathy.

This clonotype came up a few times. The chain combines TRBV27 with TRBJ2-1; D tentatively reads TRBD1 or TRBD2 (5 bases each). V dropped 10 bases and J dropped 6 bases, with 22 bases sitting between them. CDR3 size: 15 residues. Germline V gene lookup returns CDR1 MNHEY and CDR2 SMNVEV (reference sequence). CDR3 sequence (DNA): TGTGCCACCCTGAAATCCGGGACGGTGGGCAATGAGCAGTTCTTC. Protein: CATLKSGTVGNEQFF.

This clonotype was observed at least ten times. The V and J genes are TRBV2 and TRBJ1-1, with a possible D match to TRBD1 (6 bases). CDR3 length: 13 residues. Deletions cut 7 bases from V and 1 base from J, with 10 bases between. Germline V gene lookup returns CDR1 SNHLY and CDR2 FYNNEI. Written as DNA, the CDR3 is TGTGCCAGCACCAAGGGGGAGAACACTGAAGCTTTCTTT. Encoded protein: CASTKGENTEAFF.

This clonotype appeared many times. V usage is TRBV11-2 and J usage is TRBJ2-3; D ambiguous. Looked up from germline, CDR1 is SGHAT and CDR2 is FQNNGV. The CDR3 totals 17 residues. The V end lost 1 base, the J end lost 1 base, and 15 bases lay between the germline ends. The DNA for the CDR3 is TGTGCCAGCAGCTTAGGGAAGGGATCGATTCGCACAGATACGCAGTATTTT. It codes for CASSLGKGSIRTDTQYF. The whole variable domain, remainder taken from reference TRBV11-2 and TRBJ2-3, is EAGVAQSPRYKIIEKRQSVAFWCNPISGHATLYWYQQILGQGPKLLIQFQNNGVVDDSQLPKDRFSAERLKGVDSTLKIQPAKLEDSAVYLCASSLGKGSIRTDTQYFGPGTRLTVL.

This clonotype has a count of ten or more. This chain joins TRBV12-3 or TRBV12-4 and TRBJ1-4; the match to TRBD1 covers 7 bases. CDR3 length: 15 residues. Trimming removed 3 bases from V and 7 bases from J; junction bases left unmatched: 8. The CDR3 loop is CASSFYRGPLEKLFF. The CDR3 DNA reads TGTGCCAGCAGTTTTTACAGGGGACCCCTTGAAAAACTGTTTTTT.

The chain couples TRBV6-6 to TRBJ1-6; no clear D. Per the germline V gene, CDR1 is MNHNY and CDR2 is SVGAGI (reference sequence). Trimming stripped 2 bases from V and 10 bases from J, with 15 bases between. This CDR3 region has 15 residues. The CDR3 sequence is CASSYSSTSLSPLHF. The CDR3 nucleotides read TGTGCCAGCAGTTACAGTTCTACCTCCCTATCACCCCTCCACTTT.

This clonotype was seen a handful of times. V usage is TRBV12-3 or TRBV12-4 and J usage is TRBJ2-3, with D perhaps being TRBD1 or TRBD2 (5 bases each). The CDR3 has 18 residues. V lost 5 bases, J lost 0 bases, and 21 bases lay in between. CDR3 protein: CASSAGTPTRFSTDTQYF. The CDR3 DNA reads TGTGCCAGCAGTGCCGGGACGCCGACCCGATTTAGCACAGATACGCAGTATTTT.

This clonotype was recorded at least ten times. The V and J genes are TRBV6-1 and TRBJ1-2; 8 positions match TRBD1. V shed 3 bases and J 4 bases; nucleotides not matched to a gene: 1. The V gene's germline CDR1 is MNHNS and CDR2 SASEGT. There are 13 residues in the CDR3. Here the CDR3 reads CASSETGVYGYTF. The CDR3 DNA reads as TGTGCCAGCAGTGAGACAGGGGTCTATGGCTACACCTTC.

This clonotype was recorded many times. The chain carries TRBV12-3 or TRBV12-4 and TRBJ2-1; D perhaps matches TRBD1 (6 bases). The CDR3 consists of 13 residues. V gave up 6 bases and J gave up 7 bases, with 13 bases separating them. CDR3 sequence: CASRGTPGNEQFF. In nucleotides, the CDR3 is TGTGCCAGCAGGGGGACACCTGGAAATGAGCAGTTCTTC.

The sample holds many counts of this clonotype. The chain joins TRBV7-9 to TRBJ2-7; D assignment may be TRBD1 or TRBD2 (5 bases each). The V gene's germline CDR1 is SEHNR and CDR2 FQNEAQ (reference sequence). The ends were cut back, 1 base at V and 12 bases at J, with 13 bases in the middle. The CDR3 is made up of 12 amino acids. CDR3 region: CASSLGRDRGYF. For the CDR3, the DNA is TGTGCCAGCAGCTTAGGTCGGGACCGAGGGTACTTC.

This clonotype came up a few times. The chain has TRBV9 and TRBJ2-3, with TRBD2 matching over 11 bases. The CDR3 loop spans 16 amino acids. Trimming cost V 6 bases and J 5 bases; bases outside gene matches: 11. The V gene's germline CDR1 is SGDLS and CDR2 YYNGEE. The CDR3 reads CASTLGVAGGIDTQYF. DNA of the CDR3: TGTGCCAGCACCCTCGGGGTAGCGGGGGGGATAGATACGCAGTATTTT.

The chain employs TRBV2 and TRBJ1-2; the D is unclear. Germline CDR1 and CDR2: SNHLY and FYNNEI. Deletions cut 6 bases from V and 6 bases from J, with 17 bases between. The CDR3 contains 14 residues. The CDR3 nucleotides are TGTGCCAGCAGAGCGGAAGGGCAGGCAGATGGCTACACCTTC. Protein sequence: CASRAEGQADGYTF.

This clonotype was seen repeatedly, ten times or more. The chain employs TRBV13 and TRBJ2-1, with TRBD1 matching 7 bases. Germline trimming cut 4 bases from V and 5 bases from J; bases unmatched to any gene: 5. Germline V gene sequence: CDR1 PRHDT, CDR2 FYEKMQ (reference sequence). The CDR3 is 14 amino acids. The CDR3 region is CASSYRGQNNEQFF. DNA for the CDR3: TGTGCCAGCAGCTACAGGGGACAGAACAATGAGCAGTTCTTC. Combining the CDR3 with reference TRBV13 and TRBJ2-1 gives the whole variable domain AAGVIQSPRHLIKEKRETATLKCYPIPRHDTVYWYQQGPGQDPQFLISFYEKMQSDKGSIPDRFSAQQFSDYHSELNMSSLELGDSALYFCASSYRGQNNEQFFGPGTRLTVL.

J is TRBJ2-2 and V is TRBV4-1; D is unclear. CDR3 size: 15 residues. Deletions cut 4 bases from V and 2 bases from J, with 11 bases between. CDR1 is MGHRA, CDR2 YSYEKL, per germline. DNA of the CDR3: TGCGCCAGCAGCCCGGACCCAGCTAACACCGGGGAGCTGTTTTTT. It codes for CASSPDPANTGELFF.

This clonotype was counted ten times or more. The genes are TRBV7-9 and TRBJ2-1; the match to TRBD1 covers 8 bases. The CDR3 runs to 15 residues. CDR1 and CDR2 from the germline V gene are SEHNR and FQNEAQ (reference sequence). V gave up 0 bases and J gave up 10 bases; unmatched junction bases: 8. The CDR3 is CASSLAQGQVVEQFF. The DNA of the CDR3 is TGTGCCAGCAGCTTAGCCCAGGGACAGGTGGTAGAGCAGTTCTTC. The whole variable domain, remainder taken from reference TRBV7-9 and TRBJ2-1, is DTGVSQNPRHKITKRGQNVTFRCDPISEHNRLYWYRQTLGQGPEFLTYFQNEAQLEKSRLLSDRFSAERPKGSFSTLEIQRTEQGDSAMYLCASSLAQGQVVEQFFGPGTRLTVL.

CDR3 in DNA: TGCGCCAGCAGCGACCGGACAACCCTCCACTTT. Translating it yields CASSDRTTLHF. This rearrangement joins TRBV4-1 to TRBJ1-6; weak D call: TRBD1 (5 bases). The CDR3 has 11 residues. Trimming pared 5 bases from V and 14 bases from J, leaving 10 bases between. Germline V gene sequence: CDR1 MGHRA, CDR2 YSYEKL.

This clonotype was counted only a few times. V is TRBV5-4 and J is TRBJ1-1; TRBD1 aligns across 10 bases. The V gene end was trimmed by 3 bases and the J gene end by 4 bases; junction bases not matched to a gene: 3. Germline V gene lookup returns CDR1 SGHNT and CDR2 YYREEE (reference sequence). CDR3 length: 14 residues. CDR3 nucleotide sequence: TGTGCCAGCAGCTGGGACAGGGGAGCCACTGAAGCTTTCTTT. Residues: CASSWDRGATEAFF.

V and J are TRBV9 and TRBJ2-5; 10 bases map to TRBD1. The CDR3 sequence is 16 residues long. Germline trimming cut 0 bases from V and 9 bases from J; bases unmatched to any gene: 11. Germline V gene data show CDR1 as SGDLS and CDR2 as YYNGEE. The CDR3 sequence: CASSVGGQGVPRAQYF. DNA for the CDR3: TGTGCCAGCAGCGTAGGTGGACAGGGGGTCCCAAGGGCCCAGTACTTC.

This chain uses TRBV6-1 with TRBJ1-5; D remains ambiguous. The CDR3 contains 13 residues. V was pared by 8 bases and J by 8 bases, with 16 bases between. Looked up from germline, CDR1 is MNHNS and CDR2 is SASEGT. CDR3 residues: CASPESGGEPQHF. The DNA for the CDR3 is TGTGCCAGCCCGGAGTCAGGTGGAGAGCCCCAGCATTTT.